A single sample gave rise to the 17 T cell receptor beta chains below, sequenced in a study of T cells after yellow fever vaccination. TCRdb re-called the 5' RACE reads with MiXCR, one entry per CDR3 protein. The data show approximately 600,000 distinct CDR3 sequences, 12% seen once. Specimen: PBMCs, collected on the day of the yellow fever booster vaccination. Receptors originate from a man aged 30 to 45 who received the YFV17D yellow fever vaccine.

This rearrangement joins TRBV28 to TRBJ2-1, with a tentative D call TRBD2 (6 bases). The CDR3 covers 14 residues. V gave up 11 bases and J gave up 6 bases, with 20 bases separating them. Germline CDR1 and CDR2: MDHEN and SYDVKM. CDR3 in amino acids: CASTVAGSLNEQFF. The CDR3 nucleotides are TGTGCCTCGACCGTGGCGGGGAGTCTCAATGAGCAGTTCTTC. Combining the CDR3 with reference TRBV28 and TRBJ2-1 gives the whole variable domain DVKVTQSSRYLVKRTGEKVFLECVQDMDHENMFWYRQDPGLGLRLIYFSYDVKMKEKGDIPEGYSVSREKKERFSLILESASTNQTSMYLCASTVAGSLNEQFFGPGTRLTVL.

This clonotype was observed a handful of times. This sequence joins TRBV7-8 and TRBJ2-7; 9 bases are shared with TRBD2. Germline loops: CDR1 SGHVS, CDR2 FQNEAQ. Germline trimming cut 3 bases from V and 4 bases from J; bases unmatched to any gene: 16. This CDR3 comprises 18 residues. The CDR3 is CASSLGVAGARVMYEQYF. The CDR3 DNA reads as TGTGCCAGCAGCTTGGGGGTAGCGGGAGCTCGGGTTATGTACGAGCAGTACTTC.

The rearrangement links TRBV28 to TRBJ2-7; possible D gene TRBD2, 5 bases. Germline V CDR1 and CDR2: MDHEN, SYDVKM. V lost 6 bases to trimming and J lost 9 bases, with 18 bases between them. The CDR3 length is 13 residues. The CDR3 sequence: CASSNPDWARQYF. DNA for the CDR3: TGTGCCAGCAGCAACCCGGACTGGGCCAGGCAGTACTTC.

This clonotype has more than one count but fewer than ten. This chain uses TRBV18 with TRBJ2-3, with 7 bases aligning to TRBD2. The CDR3 length is 15 residues. V gave up 3 bases and J gave up 2 bases; unmatched junction bases: 5. Germline CDR1 is KGHSH and CDR2 is LQKENI. In DNA form, the CDR3 reads TGTGCCAGCTCACCGATAAGCGGGGCCACAGATACGCAGTATTTT. This codes for CASSPISGATDTQYF.

This clonotype has only a few counts. The gene calls are TRBV20-1 and TRBJ2-7; either TRBD1 or TRBD2 may supply D (5 bases each). V was trimmed by 3 bases and J by 5 bases, leaving 14 bases between them. Germline V lookup: CDR1 DFQATT, CDR2 SNEGSKA (reference sequence). The CDR3 spans 13 residues. The CDR3 coding sequence is TGCAGTGCTAGGAGGGGACCCCTCGACGAGCAGTACTTC. As protein: CSARRGPLDEQYF.

This clonotype was recorded a few times. The rearrangement links TRBV10-3 to TRBJ2-7; D may be TRBD2 (5 bases). The germline V gene encodes CDR1 ENHRY and CDR2 SYGVKD. The CDR3 is 13 residues long. V lost 3 bases to trimming and J lost 1 base, with 7 bases between them. The CDR3: CAISEQRSYEQYF. The CDR3 region has the DNA TGTGCCATCAGTGAACAGCGGTCCTACGAGCAGTACTTC.

This clonotype was observed a few times. The gene calls are TRBV27 and TRBJ2-7; TRBD1 matches at 7 bases. The germline V gene encodes CDR1 MNHEY and CDR2 SMNVEV (reference sequence). V trimming: 6 bases; J trimming: 5 bases; junction bases outside the gene matches: 16. This CDR3 has 16 residues. The CDR3 DNA reads as TGTGCCAGCAGCCTAGGTCCCGCCTCGACAGGGCACGAGCAGTACTTC. Protein: CASSLGPASTGHEQYF.

This chain uses TRBV5-1 with TRBJ2-2; D unresolved. With 1 base removed from V and 8 bases from J, the gap between germline ends came to 6 bases. CDR3 length: 12 residues. Germline CDR1 SGHRS, CDR2 YFSETQ. The chain's CDR3 is CASSLSQGELFF. The CDR3 region has the DNA TGCGCCAGCAGCTTGTCTCAGGGGGAGCTGTTTTTT.

This clonotype was picked up a small number of times. The chain uses TRBV20-1 and TRBJ1-2; TRBD1 matches 7 bases. CDR3 length: 15 residues. V lost 0 bases to trimming and J lost 4 bases; unmatched junction nucleotides: 8. Germline V gene lookup returns CDR1 DFQATT and CDR2 SNEGSKA (reference sequence). DNA of the CDR3: TGCAGTGCTAGAGACGCTACAGGGGTTGGCTATGGCTACACCTTC. This gives the protein CSARDATGVGYGYTF.

This clonotype was seen many times. V and J are TRBV19 and TRBJ2-7; D is unclear. Germline V CDR1 and CDR2: LNHDA, SQIVND (reference sequence). Trimming took off 6 bases at V and 2 bases at J, with 11 bases between the two ends. The CDR3 totals 13 residues. The CDR3 protein is CASRADKTYEQYF. CDR3 DNA sequence: TGTGCCAGTAGGGCCGACAAGACCTACGAGCAGTACTTC.

CDR3 coding DNA: TGTGCCAGCACCCCCGAGGCGGGAGGCAGGCAGTTCTTC. It is translated as CASTPEAGGRQFF. This rearrangement joins TRBV6-1 to TRBJ2-1; 8 positions match TRBD2. This CDR3 contains 13 residues. The V gene end was trimmed by 7 bases and the J gene end by 12 bases; junction bases not matched to a gene: 11. CDR1 and CDR2 from the germline V gene are MNHNS and SASEGT.

The chain recombines TRBV5-6 with TRBJ2-1; no firm D call. The germline V gene encodes CDR1 SGHDT and CDR2 YYEEEE. The V end lost 6 bases, the J end lost 7 bases, and 14 bases lay between the germline ends. This CDR3 has 13 amino acids. This chain's CDR3 is CASTTTDSNEQFF. The CDR3, as DNA: TGTGCCAGCACCACGACTGACTCTAATGAGCAGTTCTTC.

This chain links TRBV20-1 with TRBJ2-7; no definite D call. Deletions cut 6 bases from V and 2 bases from J, with 8 bases between. The CDR3 extends over 11 amino acids. Looked up from germline, CDR1 is DFQATT and CDR2 is SNEGSKA (reference sequence). In DNA form, the CDR3 reads TGCAGTGCCCCCGAACCCTACGAGCAGTACTTC. As protein: CSAPEPYEQYF.

This clonotype was recorded at least ten times. The chain has TRBV7-9 and TRBJ2-3; 8 bases match TRBD1. The CDR3 spans 15 residues. Germline V gene sequence: CDR1 SEHNR, CDR2 FQNEAQ (reference sequence). Trimming removed 5 bases from V and 2 bases from J; junction bases left unmatched: 6. For the CDR3, the DNA is TGTGCCAGCAGCCAGGACAGGGCGTACACAGATACGCAGTATTTT. Its protein product is CASSQDRAYTDTQYF.

This clonotype was found a few times. V and J are TRBV5-1 and TRBJ2-1; tentatively, D is TRBD1 (5 bases). This CDR3 is 20 amino acids long. The V end lost 0 bases, the J end lost 0 bases, and 22 bases lay between the germline ends. In germline, CDR1 is SGHRS, CDR2 YFSETQ. For the CDR3, the DNA is TGCGCCAGCAGCTTGGCCACCTGGTCTAGGGGAATGAGCTCCTACAATGAGCAGTTCTTC. The encoded protein is CASSLATWSRGMSSYNEQFF.

In this sample, this clonotype turned up a few times. The V call is TRBV18, the J call TRBJ2-7, with 10 bases matching TRBD1. The CDR3 runs 15 residues. After removal of 6 bases from V and 3 bases from J, the junction contained 8 bases not matched to a gene. Per germline, CDR1 KGHSH and CDR2 LQKENI. This CDR3 is CASSPDRGPYYEQYF. Here the CDR3 DNA reads TGTGCCAGCTCCCCCGACAGGGGGCCTTACTACGAGCAGTACTTC. The full variable domain, its missing parts supplied by reference TRBV18 and TRBJ2-7, is NAGVMQNPRHLVRRRGQEARLRCSPMKGHSHVYWYRQLPEEGLKFMVYLQKENIIDESGMPKERFSAEFPKEGPSILRIQQVVRGDSAAYFCASSPDRGPYYEQYFGPGTRLTVT.

This clonotype has only a few counts. This rearrangement joins TRBV4-3 to TRBJ2-2; the match to TRBD2 covers 8 bases. Germline lookup yields CDR1 LGHNA and CDR2 YSLEER. This CDR3 region has 16 residues. The V and J ends lost 4 bases and 1 base, in that order; junction bases with no gene match: 5. CDR3 amino acids: CASSLGSGRNTGELFF. DNA for the CDR3: TGCGCCAGCAGCCTAGGGAGCGGGAGGAACACCGGGGAGCTGTTTTTT.